This is a list of T cell receptor beta chains from one sample in a study of T cells in localized non-small cell lung cancer. TCRdb's copy holds only in-frame clones and misses some; the assay was immunoSEQ multiplex PCR. The table lists about 59,000 clones, 70% to 90% of them singletons. Sequencing used peripheral blood, obtained before any cancer treatment. These receptor sequences come from a man aged 35-69 years with stage I squamous cell lung carcinoma. The CDR3 runs from the conserved cysteine through the conserved F or W. D genes are given only for firm matches. Where a row states a size, it is once, few, many or the class of an expanded clone; other rows omit it.

D: TRBD2
V: TRBV23-1
J: TRBJ2-1
size: -
CDR3: CASSPPGTSVSYNEQFF
DNA: TGCGCCAGCAGCCCCCCTGGGACTAGCGTCTCCTACAATGAGCAGTTCTTC

D: -
V: TRBV18
J: TRBJ2-4
size: once
CDR3: CASSPPKAGAKNIQYF
DNA: TGTGCCAGCTCACCGCCTAAAGCGGGAGCCAAAAACATTCAGTACTTC

D: -
V: TRBV2
J: TRBJ1-2
size: -
CDR3: CASSADLQGYTF
DNA: TGTGCCAGCAGCGCGGACCTCCAGGGCTACACCTTC

D: -
V: TRBV10-2
J: TRBJ2-7
size: -
CDR3: CASSEDRRQDEQYF
DNA: TGCGCCAGCAGTGAGGACAGGAGGCAGGACGAGCAGTACTTC

D: TRBD1
V: TRBV5-3
J: TRBJ2-2
size: -
CDR3: CARSTCGTGNNGELFF
DNA: TGTGCCAGAAGCACGTGCGGGACAGGGAACAACGGGGAGCTGTTTTTT

D: -
V: TRBV6-5
J: TRBJ1-3
size: -
CDR3: CASSYSFSAAGNTIYF
DNA: TGTGCCAGCAGTTACTCGTTTTCCGCCGCCGGAAACACCATATATTTT

D: -
V: TRBV9
J: TRBJ1-1
size: -
CDR3: CASSALVEGKAFF
DNA: TGTGCCAGCAGCGCCCTTGTTGAGGGGAAAGCTTTCTTT

D: TRBD1
V: TRBV6-9
J: TRBJ1-5
size: -
CDR3: CASSPDRGYQPQHF
DNA: TGTGCCAGCAGCCCGGACAGGGGTTATCAGCCCCAGCATTTT

D: -
V: TRBV28
J: TRBJ1-5
size: -
CDR3: CASTPARQVSQPQHF
DNA: TGTGCCAGCACCCCCGCTCGACAGGTCAGTCAGCCCCAGCATTTT

D: TRBD1
V: TRBV7-3
J: TRBJ2-7
size: once
CDR3: CASSPTGTASYEQYF
DNA: TGTGCCAGCAGCCCAACCGGGACAGCCTCCTACGAGCAGTACTTC

D: -
V: TRBV14
J: TRBJ1-4
size: once
CDR3: CASSQDRGAGEKLFF
DNA: TGTGCCAGCAGCCAAGATCGGGGCGCGGGGGAAAAACTGTTTTTT

D: -
V: TRBV7-8
J: TRBJ1-1
size: -
CDR3: CASSSSGGTEAFF
DNA: TGTGCCAGCAGCTCATCGGGGGGTACTGAAGCTTTCTTT

D: -
V: TRBV9
J: TRBJ1-4
size: -
CDR3: CASSAREATNEKLFF
DNA: TGTGCCAGCAGCGCTCGGGAAGCAACTAATGAAAAACTGTTTTTT

D: -
V: TRBV5-1
J: TRBJ1-4
size: -
CDR3: CASSLVAAAGEKLFF
DNA: TGCGCCAGCAGCTTGGTGGCAGCTGCGGGGGAAAAACTGTTTTTT

D: TRBD2
V: TRBV5-1
J: TRBJ2-3
size: once
CDR3: CASSLGGRADTQYF
DNA: TGCGCCAGCAGCTTGGGCGGGAGAGCAGATACGCAGTATTTT

D: -
V: TRBV11-1
J: TRBJ1-1
size: -
CDR3: CASSLRWATEAFF
DNA: TGTGCCAGCAGCCTAAGGTGGGCCACTGAAGCTTTCTTT

D: TRBD1
V: TRBV27
J: TRBJ1-1
size: -
CDR3: CASSSRFRGPPNTEAFF
DNA: TGTGCCAGCAGTTCCCGATTCAGGGGGCCCCCGAACACTGAAGCTTTCTTT

D: -
V: TRBV29-1
J: TRBJ2-1
size: -
CDR3: CSGTGYNEQFF
DNA: TGCAGCGGTACAGGTTACAATGAGCAGTTCTTC

D: TRBD2
V: TRBV15
J: TRBJ2-1
size: -
CDR3: CATSRDGRGAYNEQFF
DNA: TGTGCCACCAGCAGAGATGGCCGGGGGGCCTACAATGAGCAGTTCTTC

D: -
V: TRBV7-9
J: TRBJ2-7
size: -
CDR3: CASSLEQRAAQYF
DNA: TGTGCCAGCAGCTTAGAGCAGAGGGCAGCCCAGTACTTC

D: TRBD1
V: TRBV7-3
J: TRBJ2-5
size: -
CDR3: CASSIGQGRVETQYF
DNA: TGTGCCAGCAGCATCGGACAGGGGAGGGTAGAGACCCAGTACTTC

D: -
V: TRBV6-1
J: TRBJ2-7
size: -
CDR3: CASSEAGGLSDLFYEQYF
DNA: TGTGCCAGCAGTGAAGCGGGGGGTCTTAGCGACTTGTTCTACGAGCAGTACTTC

D: -
V: TRBV19
J: TRBJ2-5
size: -
CDR3: CASSINGQETQYF
DNA: TGTGCCAGTAGTATAAACGGACAAGAGACCCAGTACTTC

D: -
V: TRBV6-6
J: TRBJ2-5
size: once
CDR3: CASSSWVQGGETQYF
DNA: TGTGCCAGCAGTTCCTGGGTACAGGGAGGGGAGACCCAGTACTTC

D: TRBD2
V: TRBV2
J: TRBJ2-3
size: -
CDR3: CASSASTSGGDTQYF
DNA: TGTGCCAGCAGCGCCTCTACTAGCGGGGGTGACACGCAGTATTTT

D: TRBD1
V: TRBV4-2
J: TRBJ2-1
size: -
CDR3: CASSHVSRDRNHNEQFF
DNA: TGTGCCAGCAGCCATGTGTCCCGGGACAGGAATCACAATGAGCAGTTCTTC

D: -
V: TRBV28
J: TRBJ1-4
size: -
CDR3: CASSLGPGVNEKLFF
DNA: TGTGCCAGCAGTTTGGGCCCGGGAGTGAATGAAAAACTGTTTTTT

D: -
V: TRBV28
J: TRBJ1-2
size: -
CDR3: CASSLRATNYGYTF
DNA: TGTGCCAGCAGTTTAAGGGCCACTAACTATGGCTACACCTTC

D: -
V: TRBV30
J: TRBJ1-5
size: once
CDR3: CAWSLEIGQPQHF
DNA: TGTGCCTGGAGTCTGGAAATAGGCCAGCCCCAGCATTTT

D: -
V: TRBV6-4
J: TRBJ2-4
size: few
CDR3: CASIKGNLAKNIQYF
DNA: TGTGCCAGCATAAAGGGAAACCTCGCCAAAAACATTCAGTACTTC

D: TRBD1
V: TRBV7-8
J: TRBJ1-2
size: -
CDR3: CASSGPPGQGRVYGYTF
DNA: TGTGCCAGCAGCGGACCCCCGGGACAGGGAAGGGTCTATGGCTACACCTTC

D: -
V: TRBV11-1
J: TRBJ2-7
size: -
CDR3: CASSLPDALSYEQYF
DNA: TGTGCCAGCAGCTTACCCGACGCACTCTCCTACGAGCAGTACTTC

D: -
V: TRBV9
J: TRBJ2-7
size: -
CDR3: CASSGNGFDEQYF
DNA: TGTGCCAGCAGCGGTAACGGGTTTGACGAGCAGTACTTC